The 20 T cell receptor beta chains listed next were all sequenced from one sample in a study of OX40 agonist ivuxolimab in advanced cancers. Sequenced by immunoSEQ multiplex PCR; TCRdb stores in-frame clones only, minus some. The table has 50,000 to 70,000 clones, over 90% seen once. Specimen: CD4+ or CD8+ T cells sorted from blood, collected in a trial of the OX40 agonist ivuxolimab. The receptors originated from an adult with an advanced solid tumor such as melanoma, head and neck, liver or kidney cancer.

J is TRBJ1-4 and V is TRBV29-1; TRBD1 might be the D (5 bases). Germline V CDR1 and CDR2: SQVTM, ANQGSEA. The CDR3 contains 16 residues. V was cut by 5 bases and J by 1 base, with 17 bases left in between. In DNA, the CDR3 is TGCAGCGTTCGGGACCGGGGCGGATTAACTAATGAAAAACTGTTTTTT. Protein: CSVRDRGGLTNEKLFF.

In this sample, this clone turned up a few times. This sequence joins TRBV7-2 and TRBJ1-5, with D possibly matching TRBD1 (5 bases). Trimming took 5 bases from V and 4 from J, leaving 12 bases between them. This CDR3 region has 14 residues. CDR1 and CDR2 from the germline V gene are SGHTA and FQGNSA. CDR3 loop: CASSDQGLNQPQHF. The CDR3, as DNA: TGTGCCAGCAGCGATCAGGGATTGAATCAGCCCCAGCATTTT.

Points on this clone: One end of the junction fails to match germline, which may point to a read error. This chain uses TRBV7-7 with TRBJ2-1, with TRBD2 matching over 7 bases. The germline V gene encodes CDR1 SSHAT and CDR2 FNYEAQ (reference sequence). The CDR3 totals 15 residues. The CDR3, as DNA: TGTGCTAGCAGCCTTAGCGGGTCCCCCTACAATGAGCAGTTCTTC. Translated, it gives CASSLSGSPYNEQFF.

V usage is TRBV9 and J usage is TRBJ2-7; 7 positions match TRBD1. Germline V CDR1 and CDR2: SGDLS, YYNGEE. This CDR3 is built from 13 residues. V lost 3 bases and J lost 3; bases outside the gene matches: 3. CDR3 nucleotide sequence: TGTGCCAGCAGCGCCCCAGGGGGCTACGAGCAGTACTTC. This encodes CASSAPGGYEQYF.

This rearrangement joins TRBV15 to TRBJ1-4; D is unclear. There are 13 residues in the CDR3. V was pared by 5 bases and J by 5 bases, with 9 bases between. Germline V gene lookup returns CDR1 LNHNV and CDR2 YYDKDF (reference sequence). CDR3 region: CATSSEANEKLFF. The CDR3 nucleotides are TGTGCCACCAGCTCAGAGGCCAATGAAAAACTGTTTTTT.

This clone was observed once. V gene TRBV9 combines with J gene TRBJ2-5; tentative D call: TRBD2 (6 bases). Germline-derived CDR1 and CDR2 are SGDLS and YYNGEE. Trimming shortened V by 3 bases and J by 6 bases, and 18 bases separated the two germline ends. CDR3 length: 15 residues. CDR3: CASSAWDSPGKTQYF. As DNA, the CDR3 is TGTGCCAGCAGCGCCTGGGACTCCCCAGGGAAGACCCAGTACTTC.

The V and J genes are TRBV9 and TRBJ1-1; tentative D call: TRBD1 (6 bases). The CDR3 runs 14 residues. Trimming removed 0 bases from V and 6 bases from J, with 12 bases in between. From germline, CDR1 is SGDLS and CDR2 YYNGEE. The DNA of the CDR3 is TGTGCCAGCAGCGTAGCCGGGGGCAAGGCTGAAGCTTTCTTT. Translation gives CASSVAGGKAEAFF.

V gene TRBV6-1 combines with J gene TRBJ2-1, with no clear D. This CDR3 is built from 10 residues. Per germline, CDR1 MNHNS and CDR2 SASEGT. V lost 8 bases and J 6 bases, leaving 5 bases between the germline ends. The CDR3 bases are TGTGCCAGCCGGGTCAATGAGCAGTTCTTC. Amino acids: CASRVNEQFF.

The rearrangement links TRBV30 to TRBJ1-2; tentative D call: TRBD1 (6 bases). Germline lookup yields CDR1 GTSNPN and CDR2 SVGIG (reference sequence). Trimming removed 1 base at V and 7 bases at J, with 16 bases between. CDR3 length equals 14 residues. DNA of the CDR3: TGTGCCTGGAGTGGGGACATTGAAGGTAGTGGCTACACCTTC. This encodes CAWSGDIEGSGYTF.

V gene TRBV6-5 combines with J gene TRBJ2-3; TRBD2 matches 9 bases. V trimming: 4 bases; J trimming: 4 bases; junction bases outside the gene matches: 3. Germline lookup yields CDR1 MNHEY and CDR2 SVGAGI. CDR3 length: 14 amino acids. In DNA, the CDR3 is TGTGCCAGCAGTTCCGGGACTAGCTCAGATACGCAGTATTTT. Translating it yields CASSSGTSSDTQYF.

The sample holds a few counts of this clone. The rearrangement links TRBV28 to TRBJ2-7; unclear D gene. The CDR3 spans 12 residues. Deletions cut 1 base from V and 2 bases from J, with 3 bases between. In germline, CDR1 is MDHEN, CDR2 SYDVKM. CDR3 amino acids: CASSLYAYEQYF. As DNA, the CDR3 is TGTGCCAGCAGTTTATACGCCTACGAGCAGTACTTC.

This clone was seen a single time. The V gene is TRBV7-9, the J gene TRBJ2-5, with no clear D. Germline V gives CDR1 SEHNR, CDR2 FQNEAQ (reference sequence). Deletions cut 1 base from V and 6 bases from J, with 6 bases between. This CDR3 comprises 12 residues. CDR3 nucleotide sequence: TGTGCCAGCAGCTTAGGGGCCCAGACCCAGTACTTC. This encodes CASSLGAQTQYF.

The chain links TRBV4-2 to TRBJ2-2; 7 bases are shared with TRBD2. The ends lost 1 base at V and 6 bases at J; junction bases unmatched: 5. CDR1 and CDR2 (germline): LGHNA, YNFKEQ. There are 15 residues in the CDR3. CDR3 sequence reads: CASSQGRGSAGELFF. The DNA for the CDR3 is TGTGCCAGCAGCCAAGGTCGCGGGAGCGCCGGGGAGCTGTTTTTT.

The chain combines TRBV19 with TRBJ1-1, with D possibly matching TRBD1 (5 bases). CDR3 length equals 13 residues. The V end was cut by 3 bases, the J end by 5 bases, with 10 bases between. Germline assignment: CDR1 LNHDA and CDR2 SQIVND (reference sequence). CDR3 amino acids: CASSIGARTEAFF. The CDR3 DNA reads TGTGCCAGTAGTATCGGGGCGCGGACTGAAGCTTTCTTT.

The genes are TRBV27 and TRBJ2-5; D not resolved. Trimming took 4 bases from V and 5 from J, leaving 17 bases between them. The CDR3 is made up of 15 amino acids. Germline assignment: CDR1 MNHEY and CDR2 SMNVEV (reference sequence). The CDR3 reads CASSYGVPPRETQYF. The CDR3 coding sequence is TGTGCCAGCAGTTATGGGGTACCCCCAAGGGAGACCCAGTACTTC.

J is TRBJ2-1 and V is TRBV29-1, with TRBD2 matching 8 bases. The CDR3 sequence is 10 residues long. The germline V gene has CDR1 SQVTM and CDR2 ANQGSEA. The CDR3 bases are TGCAGTGTAGCGGGGAATGAGCAGTTCTTC. Amino acids: CSVAGNEQFF.

The chain employs TRBV7-9 and TRBJ1-2; 7 bases are a match to TRBD1. J gave up 6 bases and V 4 bases, and 11 bases lay outside the gene matches. The length of the CDR3 is 15 residues. Germline V lookup: CDR1 SEHNR, CDR2 FQNEAQ (reference sequence). The CDR3 coding sequence is TGTGCCAGCAGCTCACGGGACAGAGTTTTTGATGGCTACACCTTC. Translating it yields CASSSRDRVFDGYTF.

This clone is a singleton in its sample. The V call is TRBV10-3, the J call TRBJ2-6; 7 bases agree with TRBD2. J lost 4 bases, V lost 0 bases, and 9 bases had no gene match. The CDR3 is made up of 18 amino acids. CDR1 is ENHRY, CDR2 SYGVKD, per germline. The CDR3 DNA reads as TGTGCCATCAGTGAGTCGTCTAGCGGCGCCCTCGGGGCCAACGTCCTGACTTTC. As protein: CAISESSSGALGANVLTF.

This CDR3 is CASRVYGGEPTDTQYF. The CDR3 DNA reads as TGTGCCAGCAGAGTCTACGGGGGGGAACCCACAGATACGCAGTATTTT. The chain uses TRBV5-6 and TRBJ2-3, with 8 bases identical to TRBD2. The CDR3 is 16 amino acids. The J segment lost 2 bases and the V segment lost 5 bases, leaving 10 bases of the junction unmatched. Germline assignment: CDR1 SGHDT and CDR2 YYEEEE.

The chain links TRBV6-5 to TRBJ2-7; 9 bases match TRBD2. V gave up 5 bases and J gave up 0 bases; unmatched junction bases: 2. Germline CDR1 and CDR2: MNHEY and SVGAGI. This CDR3 has 14 amino acids. CDR3 region: CASSLAGNSYEQYF. The CDR3 DNA reads TGTGCCAGCAGTCTAGCGGGGAACTCCTACGAGCAGTACTTC.